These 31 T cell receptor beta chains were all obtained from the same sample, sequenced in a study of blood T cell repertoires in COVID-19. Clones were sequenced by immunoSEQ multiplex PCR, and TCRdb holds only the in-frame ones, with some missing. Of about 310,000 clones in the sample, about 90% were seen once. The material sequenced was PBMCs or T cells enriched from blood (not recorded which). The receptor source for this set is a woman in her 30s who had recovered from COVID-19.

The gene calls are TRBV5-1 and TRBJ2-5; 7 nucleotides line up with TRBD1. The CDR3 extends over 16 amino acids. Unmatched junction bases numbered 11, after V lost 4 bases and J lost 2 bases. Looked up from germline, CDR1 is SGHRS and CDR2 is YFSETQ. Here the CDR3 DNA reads TGCGCCAGCAGCCCTATTAGGGACAGAAATCAAGAGACCCAGTACTTC. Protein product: CASSPIRDRNQETQYF.

The CDR3 DNA follows: TGTGCCAGCAGTTACCTACAGCCGAACACTGAAGCTTTCTTT. Its protein is CASSYLQPNTEAFF. The chain has TRBV6-5 and TRBJ1-1; no definite D call. The ends were cut back, 2 bases at V and 1 base at J, with 8 bases in the middle. Germline CDR1 MNHEY, CDR2 SVGAGI. The length of the CDR3 is 14 residues.

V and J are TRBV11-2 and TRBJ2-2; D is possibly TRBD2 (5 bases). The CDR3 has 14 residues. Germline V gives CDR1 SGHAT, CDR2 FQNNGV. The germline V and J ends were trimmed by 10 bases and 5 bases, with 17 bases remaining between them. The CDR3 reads CATSRGDGTGELFF. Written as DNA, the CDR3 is TGTGCCACGTCCCGGGGAGACGGGACCGGGGAGCTGTTTTTT.

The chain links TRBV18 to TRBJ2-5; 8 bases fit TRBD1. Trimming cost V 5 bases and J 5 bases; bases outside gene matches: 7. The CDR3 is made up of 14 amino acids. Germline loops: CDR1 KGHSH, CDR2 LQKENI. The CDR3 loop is CASSADRVVETQYF. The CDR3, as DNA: TGTGCCAGCTCAGCGGACAGGGTCGTGGAGACCCAGTACTTC.

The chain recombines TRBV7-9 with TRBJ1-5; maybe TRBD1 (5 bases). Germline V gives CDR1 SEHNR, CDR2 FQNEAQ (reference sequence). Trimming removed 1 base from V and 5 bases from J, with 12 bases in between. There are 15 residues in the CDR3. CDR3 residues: CASSLDWGMDQPQHF. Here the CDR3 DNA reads TGTGCCAGCAGCTTAGATTGGGGCATGGATCAGCCCCAGCATTTT.

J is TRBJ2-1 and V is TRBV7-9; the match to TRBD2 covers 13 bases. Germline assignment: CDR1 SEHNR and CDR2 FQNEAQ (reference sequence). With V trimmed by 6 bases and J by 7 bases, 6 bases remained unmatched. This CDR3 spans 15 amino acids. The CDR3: CASSWTSGRYNEQFF. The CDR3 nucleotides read TGTGCCAGCAGTTGGACTAGCGGGAGATATAATGAGCAGTTCTTC.

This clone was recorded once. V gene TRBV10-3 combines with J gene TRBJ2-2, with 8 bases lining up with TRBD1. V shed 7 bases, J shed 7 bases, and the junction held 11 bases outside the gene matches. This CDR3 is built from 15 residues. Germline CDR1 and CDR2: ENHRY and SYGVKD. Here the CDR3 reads CAITVDRGRSGELFF. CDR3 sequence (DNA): TGTGCCATCACCGTCGACAGGGGAAGGAGCGGGGAGCTGTTTTTT.

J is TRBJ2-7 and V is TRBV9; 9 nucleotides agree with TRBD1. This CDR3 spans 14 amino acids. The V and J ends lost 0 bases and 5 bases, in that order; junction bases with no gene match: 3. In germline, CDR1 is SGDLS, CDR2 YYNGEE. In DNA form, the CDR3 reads TGTGCCAGCAGCGTAGCTACAGGGGGCAACGAGCAGTACTTC. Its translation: CASSVATGGNEQYF.

The chain's CDR3 is CASSLRGTSTDTQYF. The CDR3 DNA reads as TGTGCCAGCAGCTTGCGGGGGACTAGCACAGATACGCAGTATTTT. This chain joins TRBV5-4 and TRBJ2-3, with a tentative D call TRBD2 (6 bases). The length of the CDR3 is 15 residues. V lost 1 base and J lost 0, with 9 bases in between. From germline, CDR1 is SGHNT and CDR2 YYREEE (reference sequence).

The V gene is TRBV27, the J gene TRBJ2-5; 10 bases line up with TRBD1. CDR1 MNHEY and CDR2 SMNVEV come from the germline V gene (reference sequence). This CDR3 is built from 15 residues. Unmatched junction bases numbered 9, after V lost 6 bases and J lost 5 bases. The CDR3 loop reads CASRFRPGQGETQYF. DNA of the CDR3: TGTGCCAGCAGATTCCGTCCGGGACAGGGGGAGACCCAGTACTTC.

The CDR3 here is CASSPTSGSYEQFF. The CDR3 coding sequence is TGTGCCAGCAGCCCAACTAGCGGGAGCTATGAGCAGTTCTTC. This rearrangement joins TRBV7-3 to TRBJ2-1, with 11 positions matching TRBD2. CDR3 size: 14 residues. Germline CDR1 reads SGHTA; CDR2 reads FQGTGA. V dropped 5 bases and J dropped 8; count of bases not matched to a gene: 5.

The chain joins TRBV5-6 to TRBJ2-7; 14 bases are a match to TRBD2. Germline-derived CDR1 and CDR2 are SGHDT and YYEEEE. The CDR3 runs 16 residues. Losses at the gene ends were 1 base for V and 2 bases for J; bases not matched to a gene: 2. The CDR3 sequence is CASSLRTSGGTYEQYF. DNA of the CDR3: TGTGCCAGCAGCTTGAGGACTAGCGGGGGGACCTACGAGCAGTACTTC.

CDR3 amino acids: CASSIDRGFLAKNIQYF. The CDR3 region has the DNA TGTGCCAGTAGTATAGATCGGGGATTTCTAGCCAAAAACATTCAGTACTTC. This chain joins TRBV19 and TRBJ2-4, with a possible D match to TRBD2 (5 bases). Germline V gene sequence: CDR1 LNHDA, CDR2 SQIVND (reference sequence). CDR3 size: 17 residues. V was clipped by 0 bases and J by 0 bases, with 12 bases between them.

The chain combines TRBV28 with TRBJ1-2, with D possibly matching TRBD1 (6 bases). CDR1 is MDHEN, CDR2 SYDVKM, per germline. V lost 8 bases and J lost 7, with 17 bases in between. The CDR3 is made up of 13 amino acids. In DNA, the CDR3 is TGTGCCAGCGACCAACACGGGGGGGCTGGCTACACCTTC. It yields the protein CASDQHGGAGYTF.

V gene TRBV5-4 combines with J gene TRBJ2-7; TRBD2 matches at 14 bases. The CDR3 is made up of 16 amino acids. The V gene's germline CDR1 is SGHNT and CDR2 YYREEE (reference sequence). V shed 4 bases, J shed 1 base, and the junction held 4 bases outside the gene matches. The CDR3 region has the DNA TGTGCCAGCAGCCCCGGGACTAGCGGGAGTTCCTACGAGCAGTACTTC. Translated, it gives CASSPGTSGSSYEQYF. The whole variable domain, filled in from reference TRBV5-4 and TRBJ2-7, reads ETGVTQSPTHLIKTRGQQVTLRCSSQSGHNTVSWYQQALGQGPQFIFQYYREEENGRGNFPPRFSGLQFPNYSSELNVNALELDDSALYLCASSPGTSGSSYEQYFGPGTRLTVT.

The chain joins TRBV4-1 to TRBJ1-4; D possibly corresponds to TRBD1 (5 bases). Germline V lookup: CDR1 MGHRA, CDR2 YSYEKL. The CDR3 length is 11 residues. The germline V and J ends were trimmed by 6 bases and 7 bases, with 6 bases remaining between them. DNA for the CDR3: TGCGCCAGCAGGGGGGGTGAAAAACTGTTTTTT. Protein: CASRGGEKLFF.

In nucleotides, the CDR3 is TGTGCCAGCAGTTTAGCGGAGAACACTGAAGCTTTCTTT. Translation gives CASSLAENTEAFF. The J gene is TRBJ1-1, the V gene TRBV27, with D hard to call. The CDR3 is made up of 13 amino acids. V was cut by 2 bases and J by 1 base, with 5 bases left in between. Germline assignment: CDR1 MNHEY and CDR2 SMNVEV (reference sequence).

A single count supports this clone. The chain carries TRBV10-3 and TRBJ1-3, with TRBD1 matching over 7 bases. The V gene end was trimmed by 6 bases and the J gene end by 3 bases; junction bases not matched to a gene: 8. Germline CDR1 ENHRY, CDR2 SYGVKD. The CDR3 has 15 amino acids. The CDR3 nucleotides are TGTGCCATCAGGCCCGGACAGGTCGATGGAAACACCATATATTTT. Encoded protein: CAIRPGQVDGNTIYF.

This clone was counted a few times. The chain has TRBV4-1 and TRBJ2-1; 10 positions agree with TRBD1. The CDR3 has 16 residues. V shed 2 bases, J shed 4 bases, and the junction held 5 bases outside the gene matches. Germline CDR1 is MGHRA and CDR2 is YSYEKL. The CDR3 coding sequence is TGCGCCAGCAGCCAAATCCCGGGACAGGGGTACAATGAGCAGTTCTTC. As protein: CASSQIPGQGYNEQFF.

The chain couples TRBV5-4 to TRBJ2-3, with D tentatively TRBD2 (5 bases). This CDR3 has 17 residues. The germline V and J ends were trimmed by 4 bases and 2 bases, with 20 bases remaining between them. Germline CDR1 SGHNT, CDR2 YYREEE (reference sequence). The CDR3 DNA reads TGTGCCAGCAGCGGGGTTGGAAGCGGACTGTTCACAGATACGCAGTATTTT. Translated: CASSGVGSGLFTDTQYF.

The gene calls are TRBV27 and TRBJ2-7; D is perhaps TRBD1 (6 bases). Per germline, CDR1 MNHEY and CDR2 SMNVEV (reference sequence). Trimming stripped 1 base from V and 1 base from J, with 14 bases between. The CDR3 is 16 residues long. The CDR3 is CASSLFPSGQSYEQYF. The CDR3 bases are TGTGCCAGCAGTTTATTCCCCTCCGGACAGTCCTACGAGCAGTACTTC.

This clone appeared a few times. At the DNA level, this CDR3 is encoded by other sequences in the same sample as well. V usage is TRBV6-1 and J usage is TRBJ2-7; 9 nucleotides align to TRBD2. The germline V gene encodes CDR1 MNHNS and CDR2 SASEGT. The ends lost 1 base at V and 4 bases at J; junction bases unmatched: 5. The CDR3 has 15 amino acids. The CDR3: CASSEGLAGIYEQYF. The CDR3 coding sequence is TGTGCCAGCAGTGAAGGGCTAGCGGGAATTTACGAGCAGTACTTC.

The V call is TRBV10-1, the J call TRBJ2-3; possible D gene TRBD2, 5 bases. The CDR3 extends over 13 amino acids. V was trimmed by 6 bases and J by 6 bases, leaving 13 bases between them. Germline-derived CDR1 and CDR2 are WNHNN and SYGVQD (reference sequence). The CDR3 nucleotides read TGCGCCAGCAGCCGAGGGATTGGGGATACGCAGTATTTT. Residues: CASSRGIGDTQYF.

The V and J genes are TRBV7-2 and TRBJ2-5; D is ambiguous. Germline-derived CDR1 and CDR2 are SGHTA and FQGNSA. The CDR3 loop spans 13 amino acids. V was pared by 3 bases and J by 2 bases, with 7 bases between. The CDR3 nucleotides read TGTGCCAGCAGCTTGGGCGATCAAGAGACCCAGTACTTC. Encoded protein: CASSLGDQETQYF.

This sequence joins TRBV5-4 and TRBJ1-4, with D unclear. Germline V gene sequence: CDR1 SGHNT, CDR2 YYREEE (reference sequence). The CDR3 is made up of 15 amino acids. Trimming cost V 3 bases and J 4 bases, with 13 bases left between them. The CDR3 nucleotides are TGTGCCAGCAGCTCCCGAGGGTCTGGTAATGAAAAACTGTTTTTT. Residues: CASSSRGSGNEKLFF.

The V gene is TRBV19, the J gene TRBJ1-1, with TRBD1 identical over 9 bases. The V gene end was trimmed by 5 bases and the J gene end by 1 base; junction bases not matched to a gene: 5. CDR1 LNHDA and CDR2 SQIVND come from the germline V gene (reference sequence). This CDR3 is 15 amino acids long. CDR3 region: CASSAGQGWNTEAFF. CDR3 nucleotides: TGTGCCAGTAGTGCGGGACAGGGTTGGAACACTGAAGCTTTCTTT.

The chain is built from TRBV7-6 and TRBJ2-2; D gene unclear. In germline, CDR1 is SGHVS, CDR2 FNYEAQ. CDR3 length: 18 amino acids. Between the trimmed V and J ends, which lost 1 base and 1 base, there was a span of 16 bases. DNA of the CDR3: TGTGCCAGCAGCTTAGGTCCATTACTGGTTCTGAACACCGGGGAGCTGTTTTTT. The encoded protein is CASSLGPLLVLNTGELFF.

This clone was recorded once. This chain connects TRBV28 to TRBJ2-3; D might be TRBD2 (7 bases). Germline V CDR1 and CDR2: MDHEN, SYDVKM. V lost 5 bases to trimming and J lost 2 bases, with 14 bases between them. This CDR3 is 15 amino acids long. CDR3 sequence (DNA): TGTGCCAGCAGTCCAAGGGGGGGGCCCACAGATACGCAGTATTTT. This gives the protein CASSPRGGPTDTQYF.

The CDR3 loop reads CASSSSDLAGGNPYEQYF. The CDR3, as DNA: TGTGCCAGCAGCTCATCGGATCTAGCGGGAGGAAATCCCTACGAGCAGTACTTC. The chain uses TRBV5-4 and TRBJ2-7, with TRBD2 matching 11 bases. This CDR3 is 18 amino acids long. With V trimmed by 3 bases and J by 2 bases, 13 bases remained unmatched. Per the germline V gene, CDR1 is SGHNT and CDR2 is YYREEE (reference sequence).

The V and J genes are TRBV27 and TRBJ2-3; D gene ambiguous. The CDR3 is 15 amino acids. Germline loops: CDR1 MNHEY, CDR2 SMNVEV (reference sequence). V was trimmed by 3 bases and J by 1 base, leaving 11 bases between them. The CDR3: CASSLGTLRTDTQYF. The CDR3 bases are TGTGCCAGCAGTTTGGGCACCCTTCGCACAGATACGCAGTATTTT.

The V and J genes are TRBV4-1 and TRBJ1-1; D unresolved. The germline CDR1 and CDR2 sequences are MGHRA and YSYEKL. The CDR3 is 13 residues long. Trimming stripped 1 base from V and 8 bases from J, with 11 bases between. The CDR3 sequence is CASSQATGREAFF. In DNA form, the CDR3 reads TGCGCCAGCAGCCAAGCGACGGGGAGGGAAGCTTTCTTT.